The 12 T cell receptor beta chains listed next were all sequenced from one sample in a study of cytomegalovirus exposure and HLA in healthy donors. The study ran its PCR with 60 Vbeta and 13 Jbeta primers. Repertoires were generated with immunoSEQ multiplex PCR, while TCRdb's copy carries only in-frame clones and drops some. The sample records 100,000 to 150,000 clones, 55% to 75% being singletons. The material sequenced was PBMCs. The source is a human donor in good health.

This chain connects TRBV5-4 to TRBJ2-3; 8 bases fit TRBD1. Trimming removed 1 base from V and 5 bases from J; junction bases left unmatched: 3. The CDR3 is made up of 14 amino acids. CDR1 and CDR2 (germline): SGHNT, YYREEE (reference sequence). CDR3 residues: CASSLPRGQDTQYF. Here the CDR3 DNA reads TGTGCCAGCAGCTTGCCCAGGGGGCAAGATACGCAGTATTTT. Drawing the rest from reference TRBV5-4 and TRBJ2-3, the complete variable domain is ETGVTQSPTHLIKTRGQQVTLRCSSQSGHNTVSWYQQALGQGPQFIFQYYREEENGRGNFPPRFSGLQFPNYSSELNVNALELDDSALYLCASSLPRGQDTQYFGPGTRLTVL.

This chain links TRBV5-1 with TRBJ2-3; 11 bases agree with TRBD2. With 0 bases clipped from V and 3 bases from J, the junction kept 3 bases outside the gene matches. The germline V gene has CDR1 SGHRS and CDR2 YFSETQ. CDR3 length: 16 amino acids. CDR3: CASSLVAGGTTDTQYF. The CDR3 DNA follows: TGCGCCAGCAGCTTGGTAGCGGGAGGGACGACAGATACGCAGTATTTT.

CDR3 loop: CASSLEAGDSYEQYF. Here the CDR3 DNA reads TGTGCCAGCAGCTTAGAAGCGGGAGATTCCTACGAGCAGTACTTC. This chain joins TRBV7-2 and TRBJ2-7, with 8 bases identical to TRBD2. With 1 base clipped from V and 1 base from J, the junction kept 3 bases outside the gene matches. Germline CDR1 SGHTA, CDR2 FQGNSA. This CDR3 has 15 amino acids.

This clone was detected a few times. V gene TRBV4-3 combines with J gene TRBJ2-3; possibly TRBD2 for D (5 bases). The CDR3 contains 16 residues. From germline, CDR1 is LGHNA and CDR2 YSLEER. Trimming cost V 1 base and J 4 bases, with 15 bases left between them. CDR3 residues: CASSQANPPGADTQYF. The CDR3 bases are TGCGCCAGCAGCCAAGCAAATCCCCCCGGGGCAGATACGCAGTATTTT.

V and J are TRBV19 and TRBJ1-3, with D unclear. Germline V gene lookup returns CDR1 LNHDA and CDR2 SQIVND (reference sequence). This CDR3 is 14 amino acids long. Trimming took 7 bases from V and 2 from J, leaving 12 bases between them. The CDR3 protein is CASKDSAAGNTIYF. CDR3 sequence (DNA): TGTGCCAGTAAAGACTCGGCAGCTGGAAACACCATATATTTT.

In its sample, this clone was seen a few times. This chain links TRBV9 with TRBJ2-1, with TRBD2 matching over 8 bases. CDR1 and CDR2 (germline): SGDLS, YYNGEE. The CDR3 loop spans 16 amino acids. The J segment lost 4 bases and the V segment lost 4 bases, leaving 10 bases of the junction unmatched. In DNA, the CDR3 is TGTGCCAGCAGCTTAGGAGCGGGGGCCCTTTACAATGAGCAGTTCTTC. Translated, it gives CASSLGAGALYNEQFF. The entire variable domain, with the rest obtained from reference TRBV9 and TRBJ2-1, is as follows: DSGVTQTPKHLITATGQRVTLRCSPRSGDLSVYWYQQSLDQGLQFLIQYYNGEERAKGNILERFSAQQFPDLHSELNLSSLELGDSALYFCASSLGAGALYNEQFFGPGTRLTVL.

V gene TRBV6-5 combines with J gene TRBJ2-1; TRBD2 matches at 9 bases. Trimming removed 6 bases from V and 7 bases from J; junction bases left unmatched: 7. CDR3 length equals 14 residues. Germline V gene sequence: CDR1 MNHEY, CDR2 SVGAGI. CDR3 in DNA: TGTGCCAGCAGCTGGACTAGCGTTAATAATGAGCAGTTCTTC. Its translation is CASSWTSVNNEQFF.

The J gene is TRBJ2-7, the V gene TRBV7-2; TRBD1 matches 7 bases. The CDR3 runs to 13 residues. V shed 6 bases and J 3 bases; nucleotides not matched to a gene: 5. Germline CDR1 and CDR2: SGHTA and FQGNSA. This chain's CDR3 is CASRRGQFYEQYF. The CDR3, as DNA: TGTGCCAGCAGAAGGGGACAGTTCTACGAGCAGTACTTC.

The chain is built from TRBV7-2 and TRBJ2-5, with TRBD2 matching over 11 bases. After removal of 6 bases from V and 5 bases from J, the junction contained 5 bases not matched to a gene. The germline V gene has CDR1 SGHTA and CDR2 FQGNSA. The length of the CDR3 is 14 residues. In nucleotides, the CDR3 is TGTGCCAGCAGGCTAGCGGGAGGTGTGGAGACCCAGTACTTC. Translating gives CASRLAGGVETQYF.

This chain links TRBV19 with TRBJ2-1; maybe TRBD1 (6 bases). CDR3 length: 13 residues. V dropped 6 bases and J dropped 6 bases, with 12 bases sitting between them. Germline values: CDR1 LNHDA, CDR2 SQIVND (reference sequence). The CDR3 DNA reads TGTGCCAGTAGCCCAGACAGGTCCAATGAGCAGTTCTTC. Encoded protein: CASSPDRSNEQFF.

The rearrangement uses TRBV21-1 and TRBJ1-1; TRBD1, the table's D call, was not compared with the DNA. TRBV21-1 is described as a pseudogene. There are 17 residues in the CDR3. As DNA, the CDR3 is TGTGCCAGCAGCGCGCCGGAGGGACAGAGTATGAACACTGAAGCTTTCTTT. This gives the protein CASSAPEGQSMNTEAFF.

This clone appeared a single time. This chain uses TRBV5-1 with TRBJ2-2, with a tentative D call TRBD1 (7 bases). Trimming took 2 bases from V and 9 from J, leaving 11 bases between them. The CDR3 spans 13 residues. Germline assignment: CDR1 SGHRS and CDR2 YFSETQ. The CDR3 nucleotides are TGCGCCAGCAGCTTCAGGGGGGATAGGGAGCTGTTTTTT. The encoded protein is CASSFRGDRELFF.